This is a list of T cell receptor beta chains from one sample in a study of shared clonotypes between healthy human individuals. Some clones are missing from TCRdb's copy, which holds only in-frame ones; the method was immunoSEQ multiplex PCR. The table has around 720,000 clones, 55% to 85% seen once; the top ten hold around 2%. Sequencing input: memory CD4+ T cells sorted from blood. The receptor source for this set is a woman aged 30 to 39 in good health. CDR3s include the opening cysteine and the closing phenylalanine or tryptophan. Fields, in order: D gene, clone size, J gene, V gene, CDR3 protein, CDR3 DNA. The D gene is left open where the match is weak. The listing skips clone size in some rows; elsewhere it reads once, few, many or a size class.

d_gene: TRBD1
abundance: NA
j_gene: TRBJ1-4
v_gene: TRBV5-1
CDR3aa: CASSHDRGDEKLFF
CDR3nt: TGCGCCAGCAGTCATGACAGGGGCGACGAAAAACTGTTTTTT

d_gene: NA
abundance: NA
j_gene: TRBJ2-2
v_gene: TRBV5-4
CDR3aa: CASTKGRNTGELFF
CDR3nt: TGTGCCAGCACAAAGGGGCGGAACACCGGGGAGCTGTTTTTT

d_gene: NA
abundance: NA
j_gene: TRBJ1-1
v_gene: TRBV6-1
CDR3aa: CASSEARGHRTEAFF
CDR3nt: TGTGCCAGCAGTGAAGCGCGGGGCCACCGCACTGAAGCTTTCTTT

d_gene: NA
abundance: NA
j_gene: TRBJ1-4
v_gene: TRBV2
CDR3aa: CASRGGGDGAMNEKLFF
CDR3nt: TGTGCCAGCAGGGGGGGCGGTGACGGTGCGATGAATGAAAAACTGTTTTTT

d_gene: NA
abundance: many
j_gene: TRBJ1-1
v_gene: TRBV10-1
CDR3aa: CASSANRAGTEAFF
CDR3nt: TGCGCCAGCAGCGCAAACAGGGCTGGTACTGAAGCTTTCTTT

d_gene: NA
abundance: NA
j_gene: TRBJ2-7
v_gene: TRBV10-3
CDR3aa: CAIREVGSREQYF
CDR3nt: TGTGCCATCAGGGAGGTCGGCAGCAGGGAGCAGTACTTC

d_gene: TRBD2
abundance: NA
j_gene: TRBJ2-7
v_gene: TRBV27
CDR3aa: CASSPGLAGGYEQYF
CDR3nt: TGTGCCAGCAGTCCGGGACTAGCGGGAGGATACGAGCAGTACTTC

d_gene: NA
abundance: NA
j_gene: TRBJ2-3
v_gene: TRBV15
CDR3aa: CATRDQLGRPQYF
CDR3nt: TGTGCCACCAGGGATCAACTAGGTCGGCCGCAGTATTTT

d_gene: NA
abundance: NA
j_gene: TRBJ2-3
v_gene: TRBV28
CDR3aa: CASSSPSVGPDTQYF
CDR3nt: TGTGCCAGCAGTTCCCCTAGCGTGGGGCCAGATACGCAGTATTTT

d_gene: NA
abundance: many
j_gene: TRBJ2-6
v_gene: TRBV6-4
CDR3aa: CASSGNSGANVLTF
CDR3nt: TGTGCCAGCAGTGGAAACTCTGGGGCCAACGTCCTGACTTTC

d_gene: NA
abundance: NA
j_gene: TRBJ1-4
v_gene: TRBV27
CDR3aa: CASGEGYNEKLFF
CDR3nt: TGTGCCAGCGGCGAGGGGTATAATGAAAAACTGTTTTTT

d_gene: NA
abundance: NA
j_gene: TRBJ2-7
v_gene: TRBV14
CDR3aa: CASSQGAYSYEQYF
CDR3nt: TGTGCCAGCAGCCAAGGGGCGTACTCCTACGAGCAGTACTTC

d_gene: TRBD1
abundance: NA
j_gene: TRBJ2-1
v_gene: TRBV9
CDR3aa: CASSPGQSYNEQFF
CDR3nt: TGTGCCAGCAGCCCGGGACAGTCGTACAATGAGCAGTTCTTC

d_gene: NA
abundance: many
j_gene: TRBJ2-3
v_gene: TRBV6-1
CDR3aa: CASSGGTDTQYF
CDR3nt: TGTGCCAGCAGTGGCGGCACAGATACGCAGTATTTT

d_gene: NA
abundance: once
j_gene: TRBJ2-2
v_gene: TRBV18
CDR3aa: CASSPNAPGEFNTGELFF
CDR3nt: TGTGCCAGCTCACCAAATGCCCCAGGGGAGTTCAACACCGGGGAGCTGTTTTTT

d_gene: NA
abundance: NA
j_gene: TRBJ2-1
v_gene: TRBV10-1
CDR3aa: CASSETFYNEQFF
CDR3nt: TGCGCCAGCAGCGAAACTTTCTACAATGAGCAGTTCTTC

d_gene: NA
abundance: NA
j_gene: TRBJ1-4
v_gene: TRBV2
CDR3aa: CASSAEQVNEKLFF
CDR3nt: TGTGCCAGCAGTGCAGAACAGGTTAATGAAAAACTGTTTTTT

d_gene: NA
abundance: NA
j_gene: TRBJ1-5
v_gene: TRBV19
CDR3aa: CASISRPGPASDSNQPQHF
CDR3nt: TGTGCCAGTATTTCCAGACCGGGACCGGCGTCGGATAGCAATCAGCCCCAGCATTTT

d_gene: NA
abundance: few
j_gene: TRBJ1-4
v_gene: TRBV28
CDR3aa: CASTSTAAGYEKLFF
CDR3nt: TGTGCCAGCACTTCGACCGCGGCAGGCTATGAAAAACTGTTTTTT

d_gene: NA
abundance: few
j_gene: TRBJ2-1
v_gene: TRBV7-6
CDR3aa: CASSLAPQGLSPQFF
CDR3nt: TGTGCCAGCAGCTTAGCGCCCCAAGGACTATCGCCACAGTTCTTC

d_gene: NA
abundance: NA
j_gene: TRBJ2-7
v_gene: TRBV11-2
CDR3aa: CASSLVASDYEQYF
CDR3nt: TGTGCCAGCAGCTTAGTCGCTAGTGACTACGAGCAGTACTTC

d_gene: TRBD1
abundance: NA
j_gene: TRBJ2-7
v_gene: TRBV5-4
CDR3aa: CASRRDRSSYEQYF
CDR3nt: TGTGCCAGCAGAAGGGACAGGAGCTCCTACGAGCAGTACTTC

d_gene: TRBD1
abundance: once
j_gene: TRBJ2-3
v_gene: TRBV25-1
CDR3aa: CASSEPDRDTDTQYF
CDR3nt: TGTGCCAGCAGTGAACCGGACAGGGACACAGATACGCAGTATTTT

d_gene: NA
abundance: NA
j_gene: TRBJ1-2
v_gene: TRBV28
CDR3aa: CASSLGPVHTF
CDR3nt: TGTGCCAGCAGTTTGGGCCCCGTCCACACCTTC

d_gene: NA
abundance: NA
j_gene: TRBJ1-2
v_gene: TRBV28
CDR3aa: CASSPSPYGYTF
CDR3nt: TGTGCCAGCAGTCCATCCCCCTATGGCTACACCTTC

d_gene: NA
abundance: NA
j_gene: TRBJ2-3
v_gene: TRBV5-1
CDR3aa: CASSYGPSSTDTQYF
CDR3nt: TGCGCCAGCAGCTACGGGCCGAGTAGCACAGATACGCAGTATTTT

d_gene: NA
abundance: NA
j_gene: TRBJ1-2
v_gene: TRBV5-1
CDR3aa: CASSLALQGAINYGYTF
CDR3nt: TGCGCCAGCAGCTTGGCCTTGCAGGGAGCAATTAACTATGGCTACACCTTC